This TCR beta chain was profiled in a study of PD-1 blockade in classical Hodgkin lymphoma. Study background: Nivolumab was administered to patients intravenously at 3 mg/kg every 2 weeks.

Germline lookup yields CDR1 SQVTM and CDR2 ANQGSEA. The CDR3 is made up of 15 amino acids. Trimming stripped 0 bases from V and 4 bases from J, with 16 bases between. Relapses following autologous stem cell transplantation were seen in all patients, with brentuximab vedotin exposure varying. Patients showed best responses of complete response, partial response or progressive disease. Some clones are missing from TCRdb's copy, which holds only in-frame ones; the method was immunoSEQ multiplex PCR. The sample contains 28,000 or so clones, approximately 64% of which appear only once. This clone has just a few counts. Its antigen is unidentified. Study findings and constraints: Partial responders and progressors had significantly lower baseline TCR diversity.

This TCR was recovered from a human donor with classical Hodgkin lymphoma. The specimen comprised peripheral blood mononuclear cells (PBMCs), sampled before the second cycle of nivolumab. This chain uses TRBV29-1 with TRBJ2-7; maybe TRBD1 (5 bases). CDR3 in amino acids: CSVEDPGRRAYEQYF. CDR3 DNA sequence: TGCAGCGTTGAAGACCCAGGGCGCCGCGCGTACGAGCAGTACTTC.